This record covers a single TCR beta chain. Its matching antigen is unknown. A read error may explain this, as a much larger clone is one base away. Purified naive CD4+ T cells were depleted of CD25+ Tregs. This CDR3 is built from 16 residues. CDR1 and CDR2 from the germline V gene are DFQATT and SNEGSKA (reference sequence). Notes on the study in general: Tumor-infiltrating Treg TCR alpha and beta sequences overlapped most with tumor naive CD4+ T cells, then blood naive. The TCR gene usage of tumor memory CD4+ T cells clustered together with blood and lymph node memory CD4+ cells and with lymph node naive CD4+ cells.

Constant-region reverse primers amplified full-length variable regions, followed by semi-nested Nested Universal Primer A PCR. MiXCR was run by TCRdb on the 5' RACE reads, yielding one entry per CDR3 protein. Altogether 25,000 to 40,000 distinct CDR3 sequences are present, about 28% being singletons, with the ten largest covering less than 4%. Input material: naive CD4+ T cells sorted from a lymph node. Subset here: naive CD4+ T cells, CD4+CD45RA+CD25-. This chain uses TRBV20-1 with TRBJ1-2, with TRBD1 matching 8 bases. This receptor was taken from a female donor with breast cancer. CDR3 in amino acids: CSAGELGQGQVYGYTF. CDR3 DNA: TGCAGTGCTGGAGAACTCGGACAGGGTCAGGTCTATGGCTACACCTTC.